This T cell receptor (beta chain) emerged from a study of T-cell reconstitution after alpha-beta-depleted transplantation in children. Broader study findings: The study traced high day-60 TCRbeta diversity in some patients to surviving recipient T cells and thymic progenitors. The authors attributed T-cell counts and diversity one year after transplant mostly to newly produced T cells. There were reportedly several hundred expanded graft clones from which alpha-beta T cells came about two months after transplant.

A TCRbeta library incorporating unique molecular identifiers was prepared. TCRdb re-called the PCR reads with MiXCR, one entry per CDR3 protein. The sample comprises 97,000 or so distinct CDR3 sequences, 4.5% to 7.5% of which are singletons, and 6% to 7% rests with the top ten. This clonotype was counted many times. Its antigen remains unknown. V shed 1 base and J shed 3 bases, with 7 bases lying between them. The CDR3 spans 14 residues. Per the germline V gene, CDR1 is SGHRS and CDR2 is YFSETQ. The source material was PBMCs, mostly from graft donor cells, sampled 60 days after TCRalphabeta/CD19-depleted stem cell transplant. This rearrangement joins TRBV5-1 to TRBJ2-2; D not certain. The origin of this receptor is a female patient aged 2 to 10 who had a stem cell transplant for Fanconi anemia, so the T cells may come from the graft donor. CDR3 residues: CASSLRADTGELFF. The CDR3 nucleotides are TGCGCCAGCAGCTTGAGGGCCGACACCGGGGAGCTGTTTTTT.